This T cell receptor (beta chain) was profiled in a study of T cell responses to AZD1222 COVID-19 vaccine. The protocol was immunoSEQ multiplex PCR, while the TCRdb copy is restricted to in-frame clones and leaves out a portion. This sample has some 170,000 clones; around nine tenths occur once, and the top ten carry less than 3%. With respect to this clone: Its antigen remains unknown.

The CDR3 extends over 11 amino acids. V was pared by 6 bases and J by 7 bases, with 3 bases of the junction left unmatched. The germline CDR1 and CDR2 sequences are SQVTM and ANQGSEA. Findings of the study overall: Only 5 or 6 individuals given AZD1222 were seropositive at baseline. Among spike-specific TCRs, nearly half reportedly target unmutated variant regions.

This sample comprised peripheral blood, obtained on day 0 of AZD1222 vaccination. The source of this sequence is an adult in good health. This chain links TRBV29-1 with TRBJ1-2, with 9 nucleotides matching TRBD1. DNA for the CDR3: TGCAGCGTGGGACAGGGATCTGGCTACACCTTC. It specifies CSVGQGSGYTF. Looking up the rest from reference TRBV29-1 and TRBJ1-2 gives the full variable domain: SAVISQKPSRDICQRGTSLTIQCQVDSQVTMMFWYRQQPGQSLTLIATANQGSEATYESGFVIDKFPISRPNLTFSTLTVSNMSPEDSSIYLCSVGQGSGYTFGSGTRLTVV.